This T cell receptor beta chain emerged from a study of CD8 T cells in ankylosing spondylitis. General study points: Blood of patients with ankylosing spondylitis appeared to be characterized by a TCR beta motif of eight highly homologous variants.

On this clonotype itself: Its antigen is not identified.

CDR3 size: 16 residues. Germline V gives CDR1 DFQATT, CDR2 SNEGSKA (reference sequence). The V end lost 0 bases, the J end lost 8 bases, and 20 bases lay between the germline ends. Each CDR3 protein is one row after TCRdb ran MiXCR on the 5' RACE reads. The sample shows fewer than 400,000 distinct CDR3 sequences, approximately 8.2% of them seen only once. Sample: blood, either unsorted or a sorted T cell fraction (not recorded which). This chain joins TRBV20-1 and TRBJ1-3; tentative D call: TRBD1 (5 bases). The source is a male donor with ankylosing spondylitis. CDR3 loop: CSARDPWDVEGYTIYF. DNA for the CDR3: TGCAGTGCTAGAGATCCTTGGGACGTCGAGGGGTACACCATATATTTT.